This T cell receptor beta chain was captured by sequencing in a study of control samples from healthy donors and cancer patients. The repertoire was sequenced with immunoSEQ multiplex PCR; TCRdb's copy has only in-frame clones and lacks some. The sample holds 130,000 or so clones, over 75% seen once. Per the germline V gene, CDR1 is LNHDA and CDR2 is SQIVND (reference sequence). This CDR3 contains 14 residues. Losses at the gene ends were 7 bases for V and 6 bases for J; bases not matched to a gene: 6. This TCR came from a man aged 35-49 years in good health. The material sequenced was blood. The gene calls are TRBV19 and TRBJ1-4; the match to TRBD1 covers 9 bases. DNA for the CDR3: TGTGCCAGTACCCCGGACAGGGGAGATGAAAAACTGTTTTTT. As protein: CASTPDRGDEKLFF.